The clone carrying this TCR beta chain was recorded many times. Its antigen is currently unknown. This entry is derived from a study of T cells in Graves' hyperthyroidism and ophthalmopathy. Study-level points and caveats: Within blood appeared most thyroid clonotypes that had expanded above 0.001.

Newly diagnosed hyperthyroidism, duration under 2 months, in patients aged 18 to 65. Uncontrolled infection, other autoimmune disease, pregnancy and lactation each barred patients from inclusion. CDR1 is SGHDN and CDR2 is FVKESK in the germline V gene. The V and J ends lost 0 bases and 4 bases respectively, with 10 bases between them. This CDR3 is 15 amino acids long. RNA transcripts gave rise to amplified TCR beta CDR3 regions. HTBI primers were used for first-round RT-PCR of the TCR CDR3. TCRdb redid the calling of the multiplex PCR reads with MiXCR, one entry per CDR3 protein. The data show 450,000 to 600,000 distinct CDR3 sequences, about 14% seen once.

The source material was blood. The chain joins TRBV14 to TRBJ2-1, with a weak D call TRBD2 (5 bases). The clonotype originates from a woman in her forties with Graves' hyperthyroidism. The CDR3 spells CASSQDVRGYNEQFF. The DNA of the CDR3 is TGTGCCAGCAGCCAAGACGTCCGGGGTTACAATGAGCAGTTCTTC. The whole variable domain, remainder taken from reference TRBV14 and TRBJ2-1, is EAGVTQFPSHSVIEKGQTVTLRCDPISGHDNLYWYRRVMGKEIKFLLHFVKESKQDESGMPNNRFLAERTGGTYSTLKVQPAELEDSGVYFCASSQDVRGYNEQFFGPGTRLTVL.